The 19 T cell receptor beta chains given below trace back to one sample, sequenced in a study of T cells in Graves' hyperthyroidism and ophthalmopathy. Authors of the study amplified TCR beta CDR3 regions from RNA transcripts. The HTBI primer set served for first-round RT-PCR of the TCR CDR3. TCRdb reanalysed the multiplex PCR reads using MiXCR and keeps one entry per CDR3 protein. The sample shows around 340,000 distinct CDR3 sequences, around 16% of them seen only once. The specimen sequenced was blood. These receptors originate from a man aged 30 to 39 with Graves' hyperthyroidism.

This clonotype appeared a few times. The CDR3 region has the DNA TGTGCCAGCAGTCGGGCTAGCGGGAGCTACGAGCAGTACTTC. Translation gives CASSRASGSYEQYF. The chain joins TRBV6-2 or TRBV6-3 to TRBJ2-7; 10 nucleotides match TRBD2. The trim removed 5 bases at V and 3 bases at J, leaving 4 bases unmatched. CDR3 size: 14 residues. Germline V gives CDR1 MNHEY, CDR2 SVGEGT.

In this sample, this clonotype turned up once. The rearrangement links TRBV20-1 to TRBJ1-5; 8 bases line up with TRBD1. The CDR3 spans 14 residues. V shed 5 bases and J 3 bases; nucleotides not matched to a gene: 6. Germline V lookup: CDR1 DFQATT, CDR2 SNEGSKA (reference sequence). Here the CDR3 reads CSAGPGQDNQPQHF. The CDR3 DNA reads as TGCAGTGCTGGGCCGGGACAGGACAATCAGCCCCAGCATTTT.

This clonotype appeared a few times. This sequence joins TRBV6-1 and TRBJ2-5, with 14 bases fitting TRBD2. This CDR3 has 15 residues. J lost 3 bases, V lost 5 bases, and 2 bases had no gene match. The germline CDR1 and CDR2 sequences are MNHNS and SASEGT. CDR3 region: CASSRLAGGEETQYF. The CDR3 DNA reads TGTGCCAGCAGTCGACTAGCGGGAGGGGAAGAGACCCAGTACTTC.

Ten or more counts support this clonotype. The V and J genes are TRBV12-3 or TRBV12-4 and TRBJ1-5; 8 bases fit TRBD1. J lost 6 bases, V lost 4 bases, and 5 bases had no gene match. CDR3 size: 14 residues. For the CDR3, the DNA is TGTGCCAGCAGTTCTTGGACAGGGCGTCAGCCCCAGCATTTT. It translates to CASSSWTGRQPQHF.

The V and J genes are TRBV19 and TRBJ1-2; perhaps TRBD1 as D (5 bases). CDR1 is LNHDA and CDR2 is SQIVND in the germline V gene (reference sequence). V was pared by 3 bases and J by 8 bases, with 13 bases between. This CDR3 comprises 13 residues. Written as DNA, the CDR3 is TGTGCCAGTAGTATTCGACAGCCTCGAGGCTACACCTTC. This sequence encodes CASSIRQPRGYTF.

In its sample, this clonotype was seen many times. The chain is built from TRBV11-2 and TRBJ2-7, with 7 nucleotides matching TRBD2. Trimming at V came to 7 bases and at J to 2 bases, leaving 8 bases not matched to a gene. Germline CDR1 SGHAT, CDR2 FQNNGV. The CDR3 runs 14 residues. The CDR3, as DNA: TGTGCCAGCACCTTGGGGGGGGTCCCCTACGAGCAGTACTTC. Amino acid sequence: CASTLGGVPYEQYF.

To note about this clonotype: The junction departs from germline at one end; a sequencing error may be responsible. The chain has TRBV18 and TRBJ1-2; 7 bases agree with TRBD1. Germline V gives CDR1 KGHSH, CDR2 LQKENI. The CDR3 runs to 13 residues. CDR3 nucleotides: TGTGCCAGCTCACCCGACAGGGCCTATGGCTCCACCTTC. This gives the protein CASSPDRAYGSTF.

The chain employs TRBV7-2 and TRBJ1-5; D perhaps matches TRBD1 (5 bases). V was trimmed by 1 base and J by 6 bases, leaving 13 bases between them. Looked up from germline, CDR1 is SGHTA and CDR2 is FQGNSA. The CDR3 runs to 15 residues. DNA for the CDR3: TGTGCCAGCAGCTTAGATCGGGGGACCGGTCAGCCCCAGCATTTT. Protein: CASSLDRGTGQPQHF.

In this sample, this clonotype turned up many times. The chain is built from TRBV7-3 and TRBJ2-2; 8 nucleotides match TRBD2. The germline gives CDR1 SGHTA, CDR2 FQGTGA. CDR3 length equals 16 residues. Losses at the gene ends were 5 bases for V and 7 bases for J; bases not matched to a gene: 12. CDR3: CASSRGAGVVGGELFF. The CDR3 nucleotides are TGTGCCAGCAGCCGAGGAGCGGGAGTTGTGGGCGGGGAGCTGTTTTTT. Complete variable domain (other parts from reference TRBV7-3 and TRBJ2-2): GAGVSQTPSNKVTEKGKYVELRCDPISGHTALYWYRQSLGQGPEFLIYFQGTGAADDSGLPNDRFFAVRPEGSVSTLKIQRTERGDSAVYLCASSRGAGVVGGELFFGEGSRLTVL.

This clonotype occurred many times. The J gene is TRBJ2-5, the V gene TRBV18; 8 nucleotides agree with TRBD2. This CDR3 comprises 15 residues. J gave up 5 bases and V 0 bases, and 5 bases lay outside the gene matches. The germline CDR1 and CDR2 sequences are KGHSH and LQKENI. CDR3 sequence: CASSPPREGRETQYF. CDR3 coding DNA: TGTGCCAGCTCACCACCCCGGGAGGGCCGGGAGACCCAGTACTTC.

The chain has TRBV2 and TRBJ2-7, with 7 bases lining up with TRBD2. Germline CDR1 is SNHLY and CDR2 is FYNNEI. CDR3 size: 16 residues. Trimming at V came to 5 bases and at J to 2 bases, leaving 12 bases not matched to a gene. This CDR3 reads CASSKGLLAAAYEQYF. In DNA, the CDR3 is TGTGCCAGCAGTAAAGGGCTGCTAGCGGCCGCCTACGAGCAGTACTTC.

This clonotype was seen only once. Since a much larger clone is just one base distant, this may be a read error. This chain uses TRBV19 with TRBJ1-5; D might be TRBD1 (5 bases). Per the germline V gene, CDR1 is LNHDA and CDR2 is SQIVND (reference sequence). The CDR3 has 13 amino acids. CDR3 bases: TGTGCCAGTAGTACACCGGGGGATCAGCGCCAGCATTTT. Translation: CASSTPGDQRQHF.

This clonotype has at least ten counts. This chain uses TRBV10-3 with TRBJ2-3; possibly TRBD2 for D (6 bases). CDR1 and CDR2 from the germline V gene are ENHRY and SYGVKD. Trimming took off 2 bases at V and 6 bases at J, with 12 bases between the two ends. The CDR3 runs 14 residues. DNA of the CDR3: TGTGCCATCAGTGAGGCGGAGGGAAGGGATACGCAGTATTTT. Translation gives CAISEAEGRDTQYF.

V and J are TRBV9 and TRBJ2-3; D is ambiguous. The CDR3 length is 14 residues. Germline V CDR1 and CDR2: SGDLS, YYNGEE. V was clipped by 0 bases and J by 4 bases, with 9 bases between them. The DNA of the CDR3 is TGTGCCAGCAGCGTAGGGAGTCGGGCAGATACGCAGTATTTT. It yields the protein CASSVGSRADTQYF.

This clonotype came up many times. Written as DNA, the CDR3 is TGTGCCACCAGTGACCCCGAAATCAACACGAACACCGGGGAGCTGTTTTTT. It specifies CATSDPEINTNTGELFF. This chain connects TRBV24-1 to TRBJ2-2; D call uncertain. This CDR3 has 17 amino acids. Germline V gene data show CDR1 as KGHDR and CDR2 as SFDVKD. Trimming left V 4 bases short and J 0 bases short, with 14 bases between.

The chain joins TRBV6-9 to TRBJ2-7; TRBD1 is a possible D gene (6 bases). This CDR3 contains 14 residues. Germline V gene data show CDR1 as MNHGY and CDR2 as SVAAGI. V gave up 3 bases and J gave up 6 bases, with 15 bases separating them. The CDR3 loop reads CASSYGQGKTEQYF. The CDR3 bases are TGTGCCAGCAGTTACGGGCAGGGGAAAACCGAGCAGTACTTC.

The table lists this clonotype with a few counts. The DNA for the CDR3 is TGTGCCTCCCGGGGGGGGGACACTGAAGCTTTCTTT. This codes for CASRGGDTEAFF. The chain employs TRBV6-1 and TRBJ1-1; D is possibly TRBD1 (5 bases). CDR1 is MNHNS, CDR2 SASEGT, per germline. The CDR3 is made up of 12 amino acids. The ends were cut back, 11 bases at V and 3 bases at J, with 13 bases in the middle.

The rearrangement links TRBV11-2 to TRBJ2-1; D not resolved. Trimming pared 5 bases from V and 8 bases from J, leaving 13 bases between. Per the germline V gene, CDR1 is SGHAT and CDR2 is FQNNGV. This CDR3 region has 13 residues. The CDR3 here is CASSPSVGDEQFF. The CDR3, as DNA: TGTGCCAGCAGCCCATCAGTAGGTGATGAGCAGTTCTTC.

This clonotype was seen ten or more times. The rearrangement links TRBV27 to TRBJ2-7; 10 positions match TRBD2. CDR1 and CDR2 from the germline V gene are MNHEY and SMNVEV (reference sequence). The CDR3 loop spans 16 amino acids. After removal of 7 bases from V and 3 bases from J, the junction contained 12 bases not matched to a gene. CDR3 bases: TGTGCCAGCACCAATTTCCCTAGCGGGAGTCTCTACGAGCAGTACTTC. Translation: CASTNFPSGSLYEQYF.